A selection of T cell receptor beta chains follows, all from one sample in a study of T cell repertoires in cytomegalovirus infection. TCRdb re-called the reads with MiXCR, one entry per CDR3 protein. This table holds around 230,000 distinct CDR3 sequences, about 5.9% found once. Sequenced sample: PBMCs. These receptors were taken from a human donor in good health (CMV status not recorded). Some clones in this sample may be carry-over from other donors' samples. Both conserved end residues are part of each CDR3. A D gene is named only where the DNA matches it firmly. Clone size, where shown, is once, few, many, or a class for clones that have expanded.

clone_size cdr3_length d_call j_call v_call cdr3_nt cdr3_aa
many 15 TRBD1 TRBJ2-1 TRBV7-2 TGTGCCAGCAGCTTAGTGAGACAGGGAAATTATGAGCAGTTCTTC CASSLVRQGNYEQFF
many 11 - TRBJ2-1 TRBV10-3 TGTGCCATTAGGGGGTCCAGAGAGCAGTTCTTC CAIRGSREQFF
many 13 - TRBJ1-6 TRBV12-3/TRBV12-4 TGTGCCAGCAGTCCGGGGGGGGATTCACCCCTCCACTTT CASSPGGDSPLHF
many 14 TRBD1 TRBJ2-1 TRBV11-2 TGTGCCAGCAGAAGGTTAGGGGACAGCAATGAGCAGTTCTTC CASRRLGDSNEQFF
many 15 - TRBJ2-2 TRBV12-3/TRBV12-4 TGTGCCAGCAGTTTGTTACCGGGGAACACCGGGGAGCTGTTTTTT CASSLLPGNTGELFF
many 12 - TRBJ1-1 TRBV7-9 TGTGCCAGCTCGGATGGTTACACTGAAGCTTTCTTT CASSDGYTEAFF
- 15 - TRBJ2-1 TRBV6-6 TGTGCCGGGGGGGCTCCCAGAAGCGGCTACAATGAGCAGTTCTTC CAGGAPRSGYNEQFF
many 14 - TRBJ2-2 TRBV7-3 TGTGCCAGCAGGCCAAGCTCCCAGACCGGGGAGCTGTTTTTT CASRPSSQTGELFF
many 16 TRBD1 TRBJ1-1 TRBV7-8 TGTGCCAGCAGCTTACGGGACAGGGCAGGAGGCACTGAAGCTTTCTTT CASSLRDRAGGTEAFF
many 15 TRBD1 TRBJ1-2 TRBV5-4 TGTGCCAGCAGGCGGACAGGCCAGACAGGCCATGGCTACACCTTC CASRRTGQTGHGYTF
many 17 TRBD2 TRBJ2-1 TRBV7-2 TGTGCCAGCAGCCGCCTTAGCGGGGGAATATCCTACAATGAGCAGTTCTTC CASSRLSGGISYNEQFF
few 16 - TRBJ2-3 TRBV23-1 TGCGCCAGCAGTCAACCGGACAACGGGGAGGCAGATACGCAGTATTTT CASSQPDNGEADTQYF
- 13 TRBD1 TRBJ2-5 TRBV29-1 TGCAGCAGCTACCGACAGGGTGGAGAGACCCAGTACTTC CSSYRQGGETQYF
many 18 TRBD1 TRBJ1-1 TRBV7-8 TGTGCCAGCAGCTTAGTAACCCCCGGACAGGGAGGGAACACTGAAGCTTTCTTT CASSLVTPGQGGNTEAFF
many 16 - TRBJ2-2 TRBV12-3/TRBV12-4 TGTGCCAGCAGTTTTATCCATTCACCGAACACCGGGGAGCTGTTTTTT CASSFIHSPNTGELFF
many 18 TRBD2 TRBJ2-1 TRBV4-3 TGCGCCAGCAGCCAAGTATTAAGCGGGGGGCCCCCCTACAATGAGCAGTTCTTC CASSQVLSGGPPYNEQFF
- 12 - TRBJ2-3 TRBV20-1 TGCAGTGCTAGGAGAGACACAGATACGCAGTATTTT CSARRDTDTQYF
many 13 TRBD2 TRBJ2-7 TRBV2 TGTGCCAGCACGAGTCTAGCGGGGAACGAGCAGTACTTC CASTSLAGNEQYF
many 16 - TRBJ1-4 TRBV7-2 TGTGCCAGCAGCTTATCCTCAATCAGGCCTAATGAAAAACTGTTTTTT CASSLSSIRPNEKLFF
many 15 TRBD2 TRBJ2-3 TRBV2 TGTGCCAGCAGTGAAATGGAGGGAGGGCCAGATACGCAGTATTTT CASSEMEGGPDTQYF
many 13 - TRBJ1-3 TRBV2 TGTGCCAGCAGGTACAGCTCTGGAAACACCATATATTTT CASRYSSGNTIYF
many 12 - TRBJ2-7 TRBV28 TGTGCCAGCAGTTCCCCCCCCCGAGAGCAGTACTTC CASSSPPREQYF
many 14 - TRBJ2-7 TRBV5-1 TGCGCCAGCAGCCTGGCCCAGGGTCCGGTGGAGCAGTACTTC CASSLAQGPVEQYF
many 17 - TRBJ2-7 TRBV5-6 TGTGCCAGCAGCTTGGTGGCTGGAGGGGAATCAACCTACGAGCAGTACTTC CASSLVAGGESTYEQYF
many 14 TRBD1 TRBJ1-2 TRBV11-2 TGTGCCAGCGCGAGACAGGGAACTAACTATGGCTACACCTTC CASARQGTNYGYTF
many 16 - TRBJ2-7 TRBV5-7 TGTGCCAGCAGCTTCCCGCTGGCGGAGAACTCCTACGAGCAGTACTTC CASSFPLAENSYEQYF
- 15 - TRBJ2-5 TRBV3-1 TGTGCCAGCAGCCAAGTTGCAGCGCCACAAGAGACCCAGTACTTC CASSQVAAPQETQYF
few 13 - TRBJ2-5 TRBV29-1 TGCAGCGTGTTGGGATGGGCCCAAGAGACCCAGTACTTC CSVLGWAQETQYF
few 15 - TRBJ2-2 TRBV28 TGTGCCAGCAGTTTCGGGCAGGGAGAAACCGGGGAGCTGTTTTTT CASSFGQGETGELFF
many 16 - TRBJ1-1 TRBV7-2 TGTGCCAGCAGCCGCCAAAGGGGGGCGTGGGACACTGAAGCTTTCTTT CASSRQRGAWDTEAFF
- 14 TRBD1 TRBJ1-5 TRBV5-1 TGCGCCAGCAGCTTGGACAGGGGAGGTCAGCCCCAGCATTTT CASSLDRGGQPQHF
many 15 - TRBJ2-1 TRBV7-8 TGTGCCAGCAGCTTAGCGTATCAAGGAGGCAATGAGCAGTTCTTC CASSLAYQGGNEQFF
many 15 TRBD2 TRBJ2-1 TRBV6-6 TGTGCCAGCAGTTACGGGCGGGGGGGAAGCAATGAGCAGTTCTTC CASSYGRGGSNEQFF
many 15 - TRBJ2-1 TRBV6-5 TGTGCCAGCAGTTACCCGGGACGGAAAACTAATGAGCAGTTCTTC CASSYPGRKTNEQFF
many 9 - TRBJ1-2 TRBV29-1 TGCAGCGTTTATCGTGGCTACACCTTC CSVYRGYTF
few 14 - TRBJ2-2 TRBV4-1 TGCGCCACCTCAAGATCTAGGGGCACCGGGGAGCTGTTTTTT CATSRSRGTGELFF
many 14 - TRBJ2-3 TRBV7-2 TGTGCCAGCAGCGCATGGGACCTCACAGATACGCAGTATTTT CASSAWDLTDTQYF
many 18 TRBD2 TRBJ2-1 TRBV12-3/TRBV12-4 TGTGCCAGCAGTTTACCTAGCGGGGGCCTGACCCTCTACAATGAGCAGTTCTTC CASSLPSGGLTLYNEQFF
many 14 - TRBJ2-7 TRBV7-9 TGTGCCAGCAGCCAGGTCAGCAGCGCCTACGAGCAGTACTTC CASSQVSSAYEQYF
- 12 TRBD1 TRBJ1-2 TRBV12-3/TRBV12-4 TGTGCCAGCACTACAGGGGAGGCTGGCTACACCTTC CASTTGEAGYTF
many 13 - TRBJ1-1 TRBV19 TGTGCCAGTAGTAAGAACAAGAACACTGAAGCTTTCTTT CASSKNKNTEAFF
many 14 TRBD1 TRBJ2-7 TRBV27 TGTGCCAGCAGCCCGGGACAGGGCGTAGGGGAGCAGTACTTC CASSPGQGVGEQYF
many 14 - TRBJ1-2 TRBV6-1 TGTGCCAGCAGTGCGACCGACAGGAGCTATGGCTACACCTTC CASSATDRSYGYTF
- 18 - TRBJ2-3 TRBV7-8 TGTGCCAGCAGCTTGGTTATAGGGGGGAGGCCGGGGGCAGATACGCAGTATTTT CASSLVIGGRPGADTQYF
many 14 - TRBJ2-7 TRBV10-3 TGTGCCATCAGTGAGTCGGGGGCAGGGGACGAGCAGTACTTC CAISESGAGDEQYF
- 14 - TRBJ2-7 TRBV4-3 TGCACCAGCAGCCAAGACGGAGGGCCCTACGAGCAGTACTTC CTSSQDGGPYEQYF
few 19 TRBD1 TRBJ2-1 TRBV11-1 TGTGCCAGCAGCAGTAGGGCCGGGACAGGGGTCAGCTCCTACAATGAGCAGTTCTTC CASSSRAGTGVSSYNEQFF
many 15 TRBD1 TRBJ1-3 TRBV12-3/TRBV12-4 TGTGCCAGCAGCCGGACAGGGTCGCAAGGAAACACCATATATTTT CASSRTGSQGNTIYF
many 11 - TRBJ1-3 TRBV20-1 TGCAGTGCTAGAGATGTGGGGTCCCTATATTTT CSARDVGSLYF